This is a list of T cell receptor beta chains from one sample in a study of shared clonotypes between healthy human individuals. The assay was immunoSEQ multiplex PCR, and TCRdb's table has in-frame clones only and misses some. The sample holds under 600,000 clones, around 95% seen once. The sequencing input was naive CD4+ T cells sorted from blood. These receptors all stem from a woman aged 30 to 39 in good health. The CDR3 runs from the conserved cysteine through the conserved F or W. The order of the fields is V gene, D gene, clone size, J gene, CDR3 DNA, CDR3 protein. A D gene is named only where the DNA matches it firmly. The size field is filled for only some rows; it gives once, few, many or a size class.

TRBV19	.	.	TRBJ2-7	TGTGCCAGTAGTATAGACGCCGGGACTGGGACCTACGAGCAGTACTTC	CASSIDAGTGTYEQYF
TRBV27	.	.	TRBJ2-3	TGTGCCAGCAGACCCCCACGGGTACCTCCCACAGATACGCAGTATTTT	CASRPPRVPPTDTQYF
TRBV9	TRBD2	.	TRBJ2-1	TGTGCCAGCAGCCCGACTAGCGCCTACAATGAGCAGTTCTTC	CASSPTSAYNEQFF
TRBV11-1	TRBD1	.	TRBJ1-2	TGTGCCAGCAGCTCCACCCCAGGGGGCTACAACTATGGCTACACCTTC	CASSSTPGGYNYGYTF
TRBV10-3	TRBD1	.	TRBJ2-1	TGTGCCATCACCGACAGGGTTCGAAATGAGCAGTTCTTC	CAITDRVRNEQFF
TRBV28	.	.	TRBJ2-6	TGTGCCAGCAGTTCCCCGAATGGGGCCAACGTCCTGACTTTC	CASSSPNGANVLTF
TRBV5-1	TRBD2	.	TRBJ2-3	TGCGCCAGCAGCTTGGTACTAGCGGGTACAGATACGCAGTATTTT	CASSLVLAGTDTQYF
TRBV4-2	TRBD1	once	TRBJ1-4	TGTGCCAGCAGCCAAGTGACAGGGTTTTCACACGAAAAACTGTTTTTT	CASSQVTGFSHEKLFF
TRBV11-2	TRBD1	.	TRBJ1-1	TGTGCCAGCAGCCGCCGGACAGGGGGCGTTGGAACTGAAGCTTTCTTT	CASSRRTGGVGTEAFF
TRBV19	TRBD1	.	TRBJ1-4	TGTGCCAGTGGAATGGGGACAGGGGGCGAAAAACTGTTTTTT	CASGMGTGGEKLFF
TRBV4-1	TRBD1	.	TRBJ2-7	TGCGCCAGCAGCCAAGTAGCCGAAAAGGGCAGGGGGCTTGCCGAGCAGTACTTC	CASSQVAEKGRGLAEQYF
TRBV5-4	TRBD2	.	TRBJ2-7	TGTGCCAGCAGCCCCGGGACTAGCTTTTCCTACGAGCAGTACTTC	CASSPGTSFSYEQYF
TRBV11-2	.	.	TRBJ2-7	TGTGCCAGCAGCGCCGTGGGTGGATTCTCCTACGAGCAGTACTTC	CASSAVGGFSYEQYF
TRBV15	.	.	TRBJ2-7	TGTGCCACCAGCAGAGATTTGTGGGCCTACGAGCAGTACTTC	CATSRDLWAYEQYF
TRBV29-1	TRBD2	.	TRBJ2-1	TGCAGCGCTAGGGGACTAGTGGGAGTCAATGAGCAGTTCTTC	CSARGLVGVNEQFF
TRBV28	TRBD2	.	TRBJ2-7	TGTGCCAGCAGTTTTTACGGGAGGGCTTCCTACGAGCAGTACTTC	CASSFYGRASYEQYF
TRBV18	.	few	TRBJ1-5	TGTGCCAGCTCACGGACGGGCAATCAGCCCCAGCATTTT	CASSRTGNQPQHF
TRBV28	.	.	TRBJ2-7	TGTGCCAGCAGTTTAGCCCGTGGGAACTCCTACGAGCAGTACTTC	CASSLARGNSYEQYF
TRBV7-9	.	.	TRBJ1-1	TGTGCCAGCGGCATCAGGGTTTCGAACACTGAAGCTTTCTTT	CASGIRVSNTEAFF
TRBV5-1	.	.	TRBJ1-1	TGCGCCAGCAGCTTGGGTAGGGAGGTTACTGAAGCTTTCTTT	CASSLGREVTEAFF
TRBV7-9	.	.	TRBJ1-2	TGTGCCAGCAACTTGGGAACGGATCAGCCTTATGGCTACACCTTC	CASNLGTDQPYGYTF
TRBV19	.	.	TRBJ2-2	TGTGCCAGTAGCCGAGGAGTTGACGGGGAGCTGTTTTTT	CASSRGVDGELFF
TRBV6-1	TRBD1	.	TRBJ2-7	TGTGCCAGCAGTGGCGGACAGGGTAACTACGAGCAGTACTTC	CASSGGQGNYEQYF
TRBV6-5	.	.	TRBJ1-5	TGTGCCAGCGGGGGGTATAATCAGCCCCAGCATTTT	CASGGYNQPQHF
TRBV6-5	TRBD2	.	TRBJ2-7	TGTGCCAGCAGTCCTGGACTAGCCCCCTACGAGCAGTACTTC	CASSPGLAPYEQYF
TRBV11-2	TRBD1	.	TRBJ2-7	TGTGCCAGCAGCTTAAGTCAGGGGGCCTCCTACGAGCAGTACTTC	CASSLSQGASYEQYF
TRBV6-1	TRBD1	.	TRBJ1-3	TGTGCCAGCAGTGAATACACAGGGGGCTCTACGGGAAACACCATATATTTT	CASSEYTGGSTGNTIYF
TRBV18	TRBD2	.	TRBJ2-1	TGTGCCAGCTCAACCGGGACTAGCGGGAGTTACAATGAGCAGTTCTTC	CASSTGTSGSYNEQFF
TRBV6-5	TRBD1	.	TRBJ1-2	TGTGCCAGCAGTTACTCGACAGGGGCGGACTATGGCTACACCTTC	CASSYSTGADYGYTF
TRBV7-6	.	.	TRBJ2-3	TGTGCCAGCAGCTCAAATCCGGGCAGCACAGATACGCAGTATTTT	CASSSNPGSTDTQYF
TRBV7-3	.	.	TRBJ2-5	TGTGCCAGCAGCTTAATGGGTAACCAAGAGACCCAGTACTTC	CASSLMGNQETQYF
TRBV11-2	.	once	TRBJ2-5	TGTGCCAGCAGCTTAGGAGTAGGGGTGGGACGCCAAGAGACCCAGTACTTC	CASSLGVGVGRQETQYF
TRBV10-3	TRBD2	.	TRBJ2-7	TGTGCCATCAGGGGGGGGTCTGACGAGCAGTACTTC	CAIRGGSDEQYF
TRBV11-3	TRBD2	.	TRBJ2-3	TGTGCCAGCAGCTTAGACCCTAGCGGGAGCACAGATACGCAGTATTTT	CASSLDPSGSTDTQYF
TRBV25-1	.	.	TRBJ1-2	TGTGCCAGCAGTCCCCGACACGGACCCTGGTGCTATGGCTACACCTTC	CASSPRHGPWCYGYTF
TRBV6-1	TRBD2	.	TRBJ2-7	TGTGCCAGCAGGGGAAGACTAGCGGGGGACTACGAGCAGTACTTC	CASRGRLAGDYEQYF
TRBV6-5	.	.	TRBJ2-1	TGTGCCAGCGGGGGGCTCTCCTACAATGAGCAGTTCTTC	CASGGLSYNEQFF
TRBV27	.	.	TRBJ1-6	TGTGCCACCATGATACACGGCGAAGGATCCAGTTCACCCCTCCACTTT	CATMIHGEGSSSPLHF
TRBV19	TRBD1	.	TRBJ2-4	TGTGCCAGTAGTCGGGACAGGGGGGATAGAAACATTCAGTACTTC	CASSRDRGDRNIQYF
TRBV28	TRBD1	.	TRBJ2-3	TGTGCCAGCGAGGGGGCGACAGATACGCAGTATTTT	CASEGATDTQYF
TRBV4-1	TRBD2	.	TRBJ2-1	TGCGCCAGCAGCCAGGGGACTAGCGGGAGCTCCTACAATGAGCAGTTCTTC	CASSQGTSGSSYNEQFF
TRBV28	TRBD2	.	TRBJ2-7	TGTGCCAGCGAGCGGGAGAGCTCCTACGAGCAGTACTTC	CASERESSYEQYF
TRBV5-1	.	.	TRBJ1-4	TGCGCCAGCAGCCTATCGGGGGTTGAGAATGAAAAACTGTTTTTT	CASSLSGVENEKLFF
TRBV28	TRBD2	.	TRBJ2-1	TGTGCCAGCAAGACCGGGACTAGGGCCTACAATGAGCAGTTCTTC	CASKTGTRAYNEQFF
TRBV5-1	TRBD1	.	TRBJ2-3	TGCGCCAGCAGCAGTCGAACAGGGGGCGGGACAGATACGCAGTATTTT	CASSSRTGGGTDTQYF
TRBV7-7	TRBD1	.	TRBJ2-5	TGTGCCAGCAGCGCCCGGACAGGCCAAGAGACCCAGTACTTC	CASSARTGQETQYF
TRBV13	TRBD1	.	TRBJ1-2	TGTGCCAGCAGCAGGGCCTCCAGGGGGAACCATGGCTACACCTTC	CASSRASRGNHGYTF
TRBV6-1	.	.	TRBJ1-1	TGTGCCAGCCGGGGGTTGCCTATGAACACTGAAGCTTTCTTT	CASRGLPMNTEAFF
TRBV5-1	TRBD2	once	TRBJ2-7	TGCGCCAGCAGCTTGGGGCTAGCGGGAGTCTACGAGCAGTACTTC	CASSLGLAGVYEQYF
TRBV6-5	.	.	TRBJ2-5	TGTGCCAGCAGTCCTGATCCGTTTCGGACCCAGTACTTC	CASSPDPFRTQYF
TRBV7-9	TRBD2	.	TRBJ2-2	TGTGCCAGCAGTTTTCAGACTAGCGGAGATAACACCGGGGAGCTGTTTTTT	CASSFQTSGDNTGELFF